This TCR beta chain was captured by sequencing in a study of T cells after yellow fever vaccination. Background on the study: SMART-Seq v4 Ultra Low Input prepared the low-cell-number fractions.

In this sample, this clonotype turned up many times. No antigen is known for it. Germline V lookup: CDR1 SGHRS, CDR2 YFSETQ. The V and J ends lost 0 bases and 6 bases, in that order; junction bases with no gene match: 3. The CDR3 extends over 14 amino acids. Study findings and constraints: After the booster, roughly 96% of CD4 and 88% of CD8 primary-response clones were re-detected.

5'RACE template switching added a universal primer site and UMIs to TCR cDNA. TCRdb re-called the 5' RACE reads with MiXCR, one entry per CDR3 protein. The table has about 220,000 distinct CDR3 sequences, 6.5% to 7.5% seen once. The source material was CD4+ T cells sorted from PBMCs, sampled on the day of the yellow fever booster vaccination. The chain recombines TRBV5-1 with TRBJ1-1; the match to TRBD1 covers 9 bases. The TCR comes from a man younger than 40 who received the YFV17D yellow fever vaccine. In DNA, the CDR3 is TGCGCCAGCAGCTTGGTACAGGGGGCCGCTGAAGCTTTCTTT. This gives the protein CASSLVQGAAEAFF.